These 30 T cell receptor beta chains were sequenced from one sample in a study of T cell clonality in common variable immunodeficiency. Study findings and constraints: Fewer deletions and N-nucleotide insertions were reportedly seen in common variable immunodeficiency TCR beta sequences.

Antigens of these TCRs are unknown. Generated by immunoSEQ multiplex PCR, the TCRdb table keeps only in-frame clones and is missing some. The sample contains 15,000 to 20,000 clones, none occurring once; 5.5% to 8.5% lies in the top ten. Sequenced: peripheral blood mononuclear cells. The receptor source for this set is a human donor with common variable immunodeficiency.

This clone has only a few counts. With the read ending 3 residues before the CDR3 end, the germline J gene is used to fill in that end. The chain joins TRBV20-1 to TRBJ2-7, with 13 nucleotides matching TRBD2. Per germline, CDR1 DFQATT and CDR2 SNEGSKA (reference sequence). The CDR3 covers 15 residues. The V gene end was trimmed by 5 bases and the J gene end by 6 bases; junction bases not matched to a gene: 10. The covered CDR3 bases are TGCAGTGCTGCCCCTGGACTAGCGGGAGAGATCGAG. Amino acid sequence: CSAAPGLAGEIE. The complete CDR3 reads CSAAPGLAGEIEQYF.

In this sample, this clone turned up many times. The sequenced fragment ends 3 residues before the CDR3 boundary, so the rest is inferred from the germline J gene. The genes are TRBV18 and TRBJ2-2, with 9 bases that match TRBD1. CDR1 and CDR2 (germline): KGHSH, LQKENI. V was pared by 3 bases and J by 1 base, with 3 bases of the junction left unmatched. The CDR3 runs to 16 residues. CDR3 sequence reads: CASSPQDRGNTGELFF. The sequenced CDR3 bases are TGTGCCAGCTCACCTCAGGACAGGGGGAACACCGGGGAG.

Worth noting for this clone: The read ends 3 residues early relative to the CDR3; the germline J gene fills the gap. The chain employs TRBV2 and TRBJ2-3; tentatively, D is TRBD2 (5 bases). Germline V lookup: CDR1 SNHLY, CDR2 FYNNEI. The ends were cut back, 6 bases at V and 3 bases at J, with 13 bases in the middle. The CDR3 has 14 amino acids. The covered CDR3 bases are TGTGCCAGCAGCGTAGAGGGCTTTACAGATACG. Translating gives CASSVEGFTDT. The whole CDR3 is CASSVEGFTDTQYF.

This clone was counted between two and nine times. The missing CDR3 end, 3 residues past where the read stops, is filled in from the germline J gene. The V gene is TRBV7-9, the J gene TRBJ2-7, with D maybe TRBD1 (7 bases). In germline, CDR1 is SEHNR, CDR2 FQNEAQ (reference sequence). CDR3 length equals 15 residues. V was shortened by 4 bases and J by 1 base, with 14 bases between the two germline ends. This CDR3 is CASSSQAGGSYEQYF. The CDR3 DNA, read in part, is TGTGCCAGCAGCTCCCAAGCAGGGGGGTCCTACGAG.

This clone was found many times. This chain's CDR3 is CASRWDSYEQYF. The sequenced part of the CDR3 DNA is TGTGCCAGTAGATGGGACAGCTACGAG. The gene calls are TRBV19 and TRBJ2-7, with 7 nucleotides matching TRBD1. The CDR3 is cut off 3 residues early in the read; its end comes from the germline J gene. Unmatched junction bases numbered 2, after V lost 6 bases and J lost 3 bases. Germline loops: CDR1 LNHDA, CDR2 SQIVND (reference sequence). CDR3 size: 12 residues. Full variable domain (remainder filled in from reference TRBV19 and TRBJ2-7): DGGITQSPKYLFRKEGQNVTLSCEQNLNHDAMYWYRQDPGQGLRLIYYSQIVNDFQKGDIAEGYSVSREKKESFPLTVTSAQKNPTAFYLCASRWDSYEQYFGPGTRLTVT.

Note on this clone: The CDR3 goes on 3 residues after the read ends, and that part is filled in from the germline J gene. The chain employs TRBV6-2 or TRBV6-3 and TRBJ2-7, with 10 nucleotides matching TRBD2. With 0 bases clipped from V and 1 base from J, the junction kept 3 bases outside the gene matches. This CDR3 contains 16 residues. CDR1 MNHEY and CDR2 SVGEGT come from the germline V gene. CDR3 DNA (partial): TGTGCCAGCAGTTACTCTCGGACTAGCGGTTCCTACGAG. Translating it yields CASSYSRTSGSYE. The entire CDR3 protein reads CASSYSRTSGSYEQYF.

This clone occurred many times. The read ends 3 residues shy of where the CDR3 ends; the end is completed using the germline J gene. The rearrangement uses TRBV30 and TRBJ1-2, with 9 bases matching TRBD1. CDR1 and CDR2 from the germline V gene are GTSNPN and SVGIG (reference sequence). The CDR3 totals 15 residues. Trimming at V came to 1 base and at J to 0 bases, leaving 3 bases not matched to a gene. The part of the CDR3 DNA that was read is TGTGCCTGGAGTGCCTGGACAGGGGCTAACTATGGC. It is translated as CAWSAWTGANYG. The entire CDR3 protein is CAWSAWTGANYGYTF.

This clone occurred many times. The read falls 3 residues short of the CDR3 end, and the missing part is taken from the germline J gene. V and J are TRBV18 and TRBJ2-3; tentative D call: TRBD1 (6 bases). Germline CDR1 and CDR2: KGHSH and LQKENI. The V end lost 2 bases, the J end lost 0 bases, and 9 bases lay between the germline ends. The CDR3 extends over 15 amino acids. The CDR3 DNA, read in part, is TGTGCCAGCTCACCATTGGGACATAGCACAGATACG. It is translated as CASSPLGHSTDT. The CDR3 as a whole reads CASSPLGHSTDTQYF.

The CDR3 sequence is CASSLTGILETQYF. CDR3 bases read: TGTGCCAGCAGCCTAACAGGGATACTAGAGACC. The chain uses TRBV7-6 and TRBJ2-5; possible D gene TRBD1, 6 bases. Read data end 3 residues before the CDR3 end; the end is taken from the germline J gene. The CDR3 runs 14 residues. Germline V gives CDR1 SGHVS, CDR2 FNYEAQ. Deletions cut 5 bases from V and 4 bases from J, with 14 bases between.

Comments on this clone: The read stops 3 residues short of the end of the CDR3; the missing end is completed from the germline J gene. V usage is TRBV18 and J usage is TRBJ2-7, with 11 bases matching TRBD2. Germline CDR1 is KGHSH and CDR2 is LQKENI. With V trimmed by 3 bases and J by 2 bases, 0 bases remained unmatched. CDR3 size: 14 residues. The CDR3 bases that were read are TGTGCCAGCTCACCGACTAGCGGGACCTACGAG. Translated: CASSPTSGTYE. The complete CDR3 protein is CASSPTSGTYEQYF.

This clone was observed many times. The CDR3 end is not reached by the read, which stops 3 residues before it; the germline J gene fills it in. The genes are TRBV20-1 and TRBJ1-2, with a weak D call TRBD1 (5 bases). The V gene's germline CDR1 is DFQATT and CDR2 SNEGSKA (reference sequence). V was shortened by 5 bases and J by 4 bases, with 14 bases between the two germline ends. The CDR3 runs 13 residues. Here the CDR3 reads CSAGRRDSYGYTF. Partial CDR3 DNA: TGCAGTGCTGGGCGCAGGGACTCCTATGGC.

This clone was counted ten times or more. Read data end 3 residues before the CDR3 end; the end is taken from the germline J gene. V gene TRBV29-1 combines with J gene TRBJ2-1, with a possible D match to TRBD1 (6 bases). CDR1 and CDR2 from the germline V gene are SQVTM and ANQGSEA. This CDR3 is 11 amino acids long. With 6 bases removed from V and 4 bases from J, the gap between germline ends came to 7 bases. The covered CDR3 bases are TGCAGCGTCCAGGGGTACAATGAG. Protein sequence: CSVQGYNE. The complete CDR3 protein is CSVQGYNEQFF.

The sample holds many counts of this clone. The read gets to within 3 residues of the CDR3 end, and the germline J gene fills in the rest. This chain joins TRBV5-1 and TRBJ2-3, with D tentatively TRBD1 (5 bases). There are 15 residues in the CDR3. Germline lookup yields CDR1 SGHRS and CDR2 YFSETQ. The germline V and J ends were trimmed by 2 bases and 1 base, with 11 bases remaining between them. CDR3 DNA (partial): TGCGCCAGCAGCTTCTCAGGGATGGGCACAGATACG. Protein: CASSFSGMGTDT. The full CDR3 is CASSFSGMGTDTQYF.

As to this clone: The read finishes 3 residues shy of the CDR3 end, and the germline J gene is used to complete it. This chain connects TRBV6-2 or TRBV6-3 to TRBJ2-2; 9 positions match TRBD1. CDR1 is MNHEY and CDR2 is SVGEGT in the germline V gene. The CDR3 sequence is 15 residues long. Trimming at V came to 8 bases and at J to 7 bases, leaving 11 bases not matched to a gene. CDR3 DNA (partial): TGTGCCAGCTGGGGACAGGGCGTGTCGGGCGGGGAG. Its translation is CASWGQGVSGGE. The complete CDR3 protein is CASWGQGVSGGELFF.

In the case of this clone: The read finishes 3 residues shy of the CDR3 end, and the germline J gene is used to complete it. The same CDR3 also results from other DNA sequences found in this sample. This sequence joins TRBV7-9 and TRBJ1-2; D gene uncertain. V was cut by 5 bases and J by 6 bases, with 16 bases left in between. Germline values: CDR1 SEHNR, CDR2 FQNEAQ (reference sequence). The length of the CDR3 is 14 residues. The CDR3 reads CASSLRDIVDGYTF. The part of the CDR3 DNA that was read is TGTGCCAGCAGCCTACGAGACATAGTCGATGGC.

In this sample, this clone turned up a few times. The missing CDR3 end, 3 residues past where the read stops, is filled in from the germline J gene. This chain joins TRBV5-5 and TRBJ2-7; 10 nucleotides align to TRBD1. The CDR3 covers 14 residues. CDR1 SGHKS and CDR2 YYEKEE come from the germline V gene (reference sequence). Trimming removed 2 bases from V and 6 bases from J; junction bases left unmatched: 5. Here the CDR3 reads CASSFSGTGVEQYF. The DNA read from the CDR3 is TGTGCCAGCAGCTTCTCCGGGACAGGGGTCGAG.

Within the sample, this clone is medium-sized (0.01 to 0.1%). The read stops 3 residues short of the end of the CDR3; the missing end is completed from the germline J gene. This rearrangement joins TRBV19 to TRBJ1-1, with a weak D call TRBD1 (5 bases). With 1 base removed from V and 1 base from J, the gap between germline ends came to 22 bases. The CDR3 is 19 amino acids. The V gene's germline CDR1 is LNHDA and CDR2 SQIVND (reference sequence). CDR3 amino acids: CASSIARQNLHSRNTEAFF. Partial CDR3 DNA: TGTGCCAGTAGTATAGCTCGACAGAATCTCCATTCGAGGAACACTGAA. The full variable domain, in which reference TRBV19 and TRBJ1-1 provide the parts outside the CDR3, is DGGITQSPKYLFRKEGQNVTLSCEQNLNHDAMYWYRQDPGQGLRLIYYSQIVNDFQKGDIAEGYSVSREKKESFPLTVTSAQKNPTAFYLCASSIARQNLHSRNTEAFFGQGTRLTVV.

Concerning this clone itself: The read terminates 3 residues before the CDR3 end, so the remaining end is supplied by the germline J gene. This chain uses TRBV5-5 with TRBJ2-5; D possibly matches TRBD1 or TRBD2 (5 bases each). The length of the CDR3 is 15 residues. V lost 0 bases and J lost 5, with 14 bases in between. The germline V gene has CDR1 SGHKS and CDR2 YYEKEE (reference sequence). The DNA read from the CDR3 is TGTGCCAGCAGCTTGGGAGGGGCTTTTGTCGAGACC. Protein product: CASSLGGAFVET. The CDR3 in its entirety is CASSLGGAFVETQYF. Full variable domain (remainder filled in from reference TRBV5-5 and TRBJ2-5): DAGVTQSPTHLIKTRGQQVTLRCSPISGHKSVSWYQQVLGQGPQFIFQYYEKEERGRGNFPDRFSARQFPNYSSELNVNALLLGDSALYLCASSLGGAFVETQYFGPGTRLLVL.

Ten or more counts support this clone. The observed sequence ends 3 residues before the CDR3 terminus, with the missing tail filled in from the germline J gene. This rearrangement joins TRBV5-1 to TRBJ2-3; 7 bases agree with TRBD2. CDR3 length equals 13 residues. Germline trimming cut 2 bases from V and 3 bases from J; bases unmatched to any gene: 0. The V gene's germline CDR1 is SGHRS and CDR2 YFSETQ. Partial CDR3 DNA: TGCGCCAGCAGCTTAGCGGGGACAGATACG. Its protein is CASSLAGTDT. The complete CDR3 sequence is CASSLAGTDTQYF.

In this sample, this clone is medium-sized (0.01 to 0.1%). The read falls 3 residues short of the CDR3 end, and the missing part is taken from the germline J gene. The rearrangement joins TRBV15 to TRBJ1-2; the D gene is possibly TRBD1 (5 bases). The CDR3 contains 13 residues. Germline CDR1 and CDR2: LNHNV and YYDKDF (reference sequence). The chain's CDR3 is CATSRDGYRGYTF. CDR3 DNA (partial): TGTGCCACCAGCAGAGATGGCTACAGGGGC.

The DNA read from the CDR3 is TGTGCCAGCAGAGCGGGGCGGGAGGTTATCTACGAG. Translated, it gives CASRAGREVIYE. The complete CDR3 sequence is CASRAGREVIYEQYF. The chain employs TRBV7-9 and TRBJ2-7; 8 bases map to TRBD2. From the germline J gene comes the end of the CDR3, since the read stops 3 residues before it. J lost 3 bases, V lost 6 bases, and 10 bases had no gene match. CDR3 length equals 15 residues. From germline, CDR1 is SEHNR and CDR2 FQNEAQ (reference sequence).

This clone showed up many times. The CDR3 end is not reached by the read, which stops 3 residues before it; the germline J gene fills it in. The chain couples TRBV2 to TRBJ1-6, with TRBD1 matching 9 bases. Germline CDR1 SNHLY, CDR2 FYNNEI. This CDR3 is built from 16 residues. V shed 4 bases and J 7 bases; nucleotides not matched to a gene: 8. CDR3 DNA (partial): TGTGCCAGCAGTGTGAACCCGGGACAGGGAAATTCACCC. Protein product: CASSVNPGQGNSP. The CDR3 in its entirety is CASSVNPGQGNSPLHF. Full variable domain (rest looked up from reference TRBV2 and TRBJ1-6): EPEVTQTPSHQVTQMGQEVILRCVPISNHLYFYWYRQILGQKVEFLVSFYNNEISEKSEIFDDQFSVERPDGSNFTLKIRSTKLEDSAMYFCASSVNPGQGNSPLHFGNGTRLTVT.

The sample holds a few counts of this clone. The CDR3 goes on 3 residues after the read ends, and that part is filled in from the germline J gene. The gene calls are TRBV10-3 and TRBJ2-1; 7 bases match TRBD1. This CDR3 is 14 amino acids long. V gave up 3 bases and J gave up 1 base; unmatched junction bases: 0. Germline-derived CDR1 and CDR2 are ENHRY and SYGVKD. The CDR3 sequence is CAISDRGSYNEQFF. CDR3 bases read: TGTGCCATCAGTGACAGGGGGTCCTACAATGAG.

This clone was counted between two and nine times. The read falls 3 residues short of the CDR3 end, and the missing part is taken from the germline J gene. This chain joins TRBV2 and TRBJ1-3, with D possibly TRBD1 on 6 matching bases. The ends were cut back, 2 bases at V and 4 bases at J, with 9 bases in the middle. Germline-derived CDR1 and CDR2 are SNHLY and FYNNEI. The CDR3 contains 14 residues. The DNA read from the CDR3 is TGTGCCAGCAGTGAACAGGGGAGGGGAAACACC. Residues: CASSEQGRGNT. The CDR3, in full, reads CASSEQGRGNTIYF.

This clone was counted ten times or more. The CDR3 extends 3 residues past the end of the read, so its final part is completed from the germline J gene. V gene TRBV7-2 combines with J gene TRBJ1-2; a possible D gene is TRBD1 (6 bases). This CDR3 has 13 amino acids. Germline V gene sequence: CDR1 SGHTA, CDR2 FQGNSA. The CDR3 protein is CASSLQGMGGYTF. The CDR3 DNA, read in part, is TGTGCCAGCAGCTTACAGGGGATGGGCGGC. The full variable domain, with the rest looked up from reference TRBV7-2 and TRBJ1-2, is GAGVSQSPSNKVTEKGKDVELRCDPISGHTALYWYRQSLGQGLEFLIYFQGNSAPDKSGLPSDRFSAERTGGSVSTLTIQRTQQEDSAVYLCASSLQGMGGYTFGSGTRLTVV.

Concerning this clone: The missing CDR3 end, 3 residues past where the read stops, is filled in from the germline J gene. The rearrangement uses TRBV6-2 or TRBV6-3 and TRBJ1-1, with no clear D. The CDR3 has 11 amino acids. CDR1 and CDR2 from the germline V gene are MNHEY and SVGEGT. V lost 5 bases, J lost 3 bases, and 4 bases lay in between. CDR3: CASSRDTEAFF. The sequenced CDR3 bases are TGTGCCAGCAGTCGGGACACTGAA.

This clone has more than one count but fewer than ten. Read sequence stops 3 residues before the CDR3 end, and the germline J gene provides the missing end. This chain uses TRBV19 with TRBJ2-3; 13 bases align to TRBD2. V lost 8 bases to trimming and J lost 0 bases; unmatched junction nucleotides: 5. Germline CDR1 LNHDA, CDR2 SQIVND (reference sequence). The CDR3 is 16 amino acids. This CDR3 is CASWTSGGSSTDTQYF. The CDR3 bases that were read are TGTGCCAGTTGGACTAGCGGGGGATCTAGCACAGATACG. Full variable domain (remainder filled in from reference TRBV19 and TRBJ2-3): DGGITQSPKYLFRKEGQNVTLSCEQNLNHDAMYWYRQDPGQGLRLIYYSQIVNDFQKGDIAEGYSVSREKKESFPLTVTSAQKNPTAFYLCASWTSGGSSTDTQYFGPGTRLTVL.

This clone was detected only a few times. The CDR3 DNA, read in part, is TGTGCCAGCAGCTTAGTGTTAGGGGGAGAGACC. Residues: CASSLVLGGET. The entire CDR3 sequence reads CASSLVLGGETQYF. This chain links TRBV7-7 with TRBJ2-5, with D tentatively TRBD1 (6 bases). The read stops 3 residues short of the end of the CDR3; the missing end is completed from the germline J gene. Deletions cut 1 base from V and 4 bases from J, with 10 bases between. Germline loops: CDR1 SSHAT, CDR2 FNYEAQ (reference sequence). CDR3 length equals 14 residues.

This clone was detected ten times or more. The read finishes 3 residues shy of the CDR3 end, and the germline J gene is used to complete it. The sample holds other DNA sequences that translate to the same CDR3. The V and J genes are TRBV18 and TRBJ2-1; a possible D gene is TRBD2 (6 bases). Trimming took off 6 bases at V and 1 base at J, with 16 bases between the two ends. Germline loops: CDR1 KGHSH, CDR2 LQKENI. This CDR3 comprises 16 residues. The CDR3: CASSLVGGISYNEQFF. CDR3 DNA, as far as it was read: TGTGCCAGCTCTCTCGTGGGGGGTATTTCCTACAATGAG.

In the case of this clone: The read gets to within 3 residues of the CDR3 end, and the germline J gene fills in the rest. This chain links TRBV19 with TRBJ1-2; a weak D match, TRBD1 (6 bases). This CDR3 is built from 19 residues. The V and J ends lost 6 bases and 4 bases respectively, with 30 bases between them. The germline CDR1 and CDR2 sequences are LNHDA and SQIVND (reference sequence). CDR3 bases read: TGTGCCAGTAGGAACCCCCGGCAGGCCCTAACCTGGGGGCCCTATGGC. This codes for CASRNPRQALTWGPYG. The CDR3 in its entirety is CASRNPRQALTWGPYGYTF.